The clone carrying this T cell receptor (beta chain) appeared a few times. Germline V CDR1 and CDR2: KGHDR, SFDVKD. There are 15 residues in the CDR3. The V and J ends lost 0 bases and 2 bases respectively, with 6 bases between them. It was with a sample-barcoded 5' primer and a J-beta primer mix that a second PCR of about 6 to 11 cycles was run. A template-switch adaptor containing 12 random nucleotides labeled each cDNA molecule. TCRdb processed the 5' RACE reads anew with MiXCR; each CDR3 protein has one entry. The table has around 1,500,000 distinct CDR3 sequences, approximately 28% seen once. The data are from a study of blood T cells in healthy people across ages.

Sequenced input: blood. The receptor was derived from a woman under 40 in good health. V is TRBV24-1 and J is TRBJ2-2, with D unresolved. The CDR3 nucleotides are TGTGCCACCAGTGATTTGGGGTTTAACACCGGGGAGCTGTTTTTT. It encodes CATSDLGFNTGELFF.